Here is one T cell receptor beta chain with its context. By share, this clonotype ranks as medium-sized (0.01 to 0.1%). The antigen this receptor binds is unknown. Per-nucleotide qualities are absent, and no much larger clonotype sits a single base away. CD3+ T cells were first rested overnight at less than 3 million cells/mL in RPMI 1640 without fetal bovine serum. MACS immunomagnetic beads were used, per the manufacturer's instructions, to isolate CD3+ T cells from PBMCs. These data are taken from a study of T cell repertoires and leukemia-associated antigens (dated by TCRdb to the late 2010s). Looking at the study overall: About 5.1 to 6.6 million read pairs and about 3.3 to 5.0 million effective reads were obtained per sample, with some 16 million effective reads obtained overall.

Here is what the overall study found, with its caveats: The antigen specificity and function of the expanded clones were not directly tested and needed further investigation. Across the four groups, there were no significant differences in the numbers of Vbeta genes (roughly 60), Jbeta genes (over twelve), VDJ rearrangements, or unique CDR3s.

TRIzol reagent was used to extract total RNA from the cultured T cells. TCRbeta libraries were amplified from RNA using 5' rapid amplification of cDNA ends (5'RACE). Before sequencing, library concentration and integrity were assessed using Qubit, an Agilent instrument, and quantitative PCR. Sequencing of qualified libraries was performed on Illumina HiSeq or MiSeq by a commercial service provider. As for the original processing: TCR sequences in each sample were identified with MiXCR version 1.8.2. To qualify, a clone needed a CDR3 longer than four amino acids, an in-frame nucleotide length, and no stop codon. A read containing the complete CDR3 structure was defined as an effective read. RT-PCR with 24 Vbeta primers, GeneScan spectratyping, and Sanger sequencing were used to validate expanded clones. The raw public data were reprocessed by TCRdb itself: fastp quality trimming at Q25, MiXCR clonotype calling, in-frame beta chains only. When rows share a CDR3 protein, they turn into one entry using the most common DNA and genes. These V and J calls originate from TCRdb's pipeline instead of the authors' own analysis. Within this sample are 12,000 to 15,000 distinct CDR3 sequences, with approximately 42% of them counted one time only. The top ten clones comprise about 9% of the sample.

This clonotype was obtained from a female donor in good health. Material: CD3+ T cells sorted from blood and cultured.

The DNA sequence is TGCAGTGCTAGCTCCGATACGCAGTATTTT. It translates to CSASSDTQYF. The sequence joins TRBV20-1 to TRBJ2-3; no D gene call is confident. V lost 3 bases and J lost 6 bases; the stretch between them is 4 bases long. The CDR3 contains 10 residues, cysteine and phenylalanine counted. Only the CDR3 DNA stays, 30 bases, in frame from base 1. In the germline V gene (reference sequence), CDR1 corresponds to DFQATT and CDR2 to SNEGSKA.